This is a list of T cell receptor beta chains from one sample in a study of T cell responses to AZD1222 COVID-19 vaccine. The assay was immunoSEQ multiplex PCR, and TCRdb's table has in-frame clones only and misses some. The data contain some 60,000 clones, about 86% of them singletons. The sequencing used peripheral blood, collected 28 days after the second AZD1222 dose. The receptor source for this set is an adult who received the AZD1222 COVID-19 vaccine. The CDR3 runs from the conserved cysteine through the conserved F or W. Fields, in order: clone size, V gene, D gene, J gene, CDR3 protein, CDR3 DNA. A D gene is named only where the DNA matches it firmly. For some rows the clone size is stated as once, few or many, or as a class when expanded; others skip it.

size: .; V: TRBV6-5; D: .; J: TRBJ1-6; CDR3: CASSYSTQGGNSPLHF; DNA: TGTGCCAGCAGTTACTCGACACAGGGAGGAAATTCACCCCTCCACTTT
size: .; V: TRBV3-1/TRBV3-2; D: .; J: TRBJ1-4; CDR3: CASSQALAGGEKLFF; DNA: TGTGCCAGCAGCCAAGCCCTCGCCGGGGGCGAAAAACTGTTTTTT
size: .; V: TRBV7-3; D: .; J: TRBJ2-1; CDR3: CASSRVSSSYNEQFF; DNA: TGTGCCAGCAGCCGAGTCTCTAGCTCCTACAATGAGCAGTTCTTC
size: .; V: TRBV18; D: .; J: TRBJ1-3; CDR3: CASSREGTSGNTIYF; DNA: TGTGCCAGCTCCCGCGAGGGGACCTCTGGAAACACCATATATTTT
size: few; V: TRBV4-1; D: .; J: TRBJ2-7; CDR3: CASSQDGNREQYF; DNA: TGCGCCAGCAGCCAAGATGGGAACCGCGAGCAGTACTTC
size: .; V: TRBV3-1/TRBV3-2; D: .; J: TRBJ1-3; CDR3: CASSQGVGSGNTIYF; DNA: TGTGCCAGCAGCCAAGGAGTGGGTTCTGGAAACACCATATATTTT
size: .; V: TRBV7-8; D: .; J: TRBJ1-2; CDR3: CASSLVDYGYTF; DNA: TGTGCCAGCAGCTTAGTGGACTATGGCTACACCTTC
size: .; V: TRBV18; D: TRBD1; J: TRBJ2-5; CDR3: CASSARIMTGWDF; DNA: TGTGCCAGCTCAGCCCGGATAATGACAGGGTGGGACTTC
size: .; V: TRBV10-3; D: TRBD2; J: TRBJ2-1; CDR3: CAITREGHNEQFF; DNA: TGTGCCATCACGCGGGAGGGCCACAATGAGCAGTTCTTC
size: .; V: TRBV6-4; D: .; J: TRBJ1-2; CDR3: CASGSPAYGYTF; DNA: TGTGCCAGCGGCAGCCCAGCCTATGGCTACACCTTC